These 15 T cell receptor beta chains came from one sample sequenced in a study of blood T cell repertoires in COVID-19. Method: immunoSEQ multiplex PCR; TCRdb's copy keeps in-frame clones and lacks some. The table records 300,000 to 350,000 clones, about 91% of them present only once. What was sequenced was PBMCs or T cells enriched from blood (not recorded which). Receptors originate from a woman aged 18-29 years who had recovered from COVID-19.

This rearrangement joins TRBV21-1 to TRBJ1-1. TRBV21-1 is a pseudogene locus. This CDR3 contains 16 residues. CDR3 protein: CASSAEGGFPNLRAFF. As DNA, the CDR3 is TGTGCCAGCAGCGCCGAGGGGGGGTTTCCCAACCTCCGGGCTTTCTTT.

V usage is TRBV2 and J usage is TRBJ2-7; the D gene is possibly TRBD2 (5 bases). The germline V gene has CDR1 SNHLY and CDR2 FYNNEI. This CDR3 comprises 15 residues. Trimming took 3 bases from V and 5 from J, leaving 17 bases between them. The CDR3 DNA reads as TGTGCCAGCAGTGACCCCCGGGATACTCCCCACGAGCAGTACTTC. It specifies CASSDPRDTPHEQYF.

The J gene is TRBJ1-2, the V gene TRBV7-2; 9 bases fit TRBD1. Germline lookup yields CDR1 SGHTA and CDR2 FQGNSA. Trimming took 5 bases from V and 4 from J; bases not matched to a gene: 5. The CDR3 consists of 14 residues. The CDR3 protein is CASSPRTGAYGYTF. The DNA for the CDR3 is TGTGCCAGCAGCCCGCGGACAGGGGCCTATGGCTACACCTTC.

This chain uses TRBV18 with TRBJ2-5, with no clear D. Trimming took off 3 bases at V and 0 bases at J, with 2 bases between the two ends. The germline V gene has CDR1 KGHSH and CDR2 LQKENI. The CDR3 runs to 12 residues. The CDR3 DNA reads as TGTGCCAGCTCACCCAACCAAGAGACCCAGTACTTC. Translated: CASSPNQETQYF. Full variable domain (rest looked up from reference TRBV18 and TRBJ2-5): NAGVMQNPRHLVRRRGQEARLRCSPMKGHSHVYWYRQLPEEGLKFMVYLQKENIIDESGMPKERFSAEFPKEGPSILRIQQVVRGDSAAYFCASSPNQETQYFGPGTRLLVL.

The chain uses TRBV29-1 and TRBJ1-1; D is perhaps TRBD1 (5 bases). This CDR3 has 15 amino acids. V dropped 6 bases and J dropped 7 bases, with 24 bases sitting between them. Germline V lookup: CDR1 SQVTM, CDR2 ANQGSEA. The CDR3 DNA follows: TGCAGCGTCGGACCGCGGGTCGGGGGGGTACTTGAAGCTTTCTTT. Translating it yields CSVGPRVGGVLEAFF. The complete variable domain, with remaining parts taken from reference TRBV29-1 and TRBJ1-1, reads SAVISQKPSRDICQRGTSLTIQCQVDSQVTMMFWYRQQPGQSLTLIATANQGSEATYESGFVIDKFPISRPNLTFSTLTVSNMSPEDSSIYLCSVGPRVGGVLEAFFGQGTRLTVV.

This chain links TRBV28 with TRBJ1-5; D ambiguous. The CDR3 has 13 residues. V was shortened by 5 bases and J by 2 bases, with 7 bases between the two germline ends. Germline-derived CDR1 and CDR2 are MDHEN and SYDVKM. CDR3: CASSVQRNQPQHF. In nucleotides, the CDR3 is TGTGCCAGCAGTGTACAGCGCAATCAGCCCCAGCATTTT.

The CDR3 region has the DNA TGTGCCAGCAGTTTTACGGTCGCGAGTATAAACACTGAAGCTTTCTTT. It translates to CASSFTVASINTEAFF. The chain couples TRBV27 to TRBJ1-1; D unclear. V dropped 3 bases and J dropped 2 bases, with 16 bases sitting between them. Per germline, CDR1 MNHEY and CDR2 SMNVEV (reference sequence). This CDR3 contains 16 residues.

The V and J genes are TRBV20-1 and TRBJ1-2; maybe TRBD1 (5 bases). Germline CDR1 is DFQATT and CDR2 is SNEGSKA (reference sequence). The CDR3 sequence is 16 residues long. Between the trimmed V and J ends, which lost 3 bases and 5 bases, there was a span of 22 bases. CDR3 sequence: CSASSLNRGTQYGYTF. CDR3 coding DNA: TGCAGTGCTAGTAGTTTGAATAGGGGAACCCAATATGGCTACACCTTC.

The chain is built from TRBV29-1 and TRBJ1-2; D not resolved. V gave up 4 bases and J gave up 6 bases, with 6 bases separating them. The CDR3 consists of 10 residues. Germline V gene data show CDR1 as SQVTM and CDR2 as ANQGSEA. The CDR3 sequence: CSVVRDGYTF. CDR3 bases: TGCAGCGTTGTGCGGGATGGCTACACCTTC.

CDR3 region: CASSLGLAGIGNEQFF. In DNA form, the CDR3 reads TGTGCCAGCAGCTTAGGACTAGCGGGAATCGGCAATGAGCAGTTCTTC. The chain couples TRBV11-2 to TRBJ2-1; 11 nucleotides match TRBD2. Germline values: CDR1 SGHAT, CDR2 FQNNGV. This CDR3 spans 16 amino acids. After removal of 1 base from V and 6 bases from J, the junction contained 5 bases not matched to a gene.

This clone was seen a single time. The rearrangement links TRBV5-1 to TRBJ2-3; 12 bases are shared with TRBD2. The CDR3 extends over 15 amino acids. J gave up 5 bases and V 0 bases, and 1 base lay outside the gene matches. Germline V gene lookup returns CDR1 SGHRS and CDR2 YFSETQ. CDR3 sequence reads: CASSLGTSGEDTQYF. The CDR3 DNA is TGCGCCAGCAGCTTGGGGACTAGCGGGGAAGATACGCAGTATTTT.

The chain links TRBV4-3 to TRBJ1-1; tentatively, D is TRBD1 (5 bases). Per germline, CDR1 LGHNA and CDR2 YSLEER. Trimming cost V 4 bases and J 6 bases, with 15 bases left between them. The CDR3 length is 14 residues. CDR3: CASSPRGYRSEAFF. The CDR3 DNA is TGCGCCAGCAGCCCTAGAGGCTACAGGTCTGAAGCTTTCTTT.

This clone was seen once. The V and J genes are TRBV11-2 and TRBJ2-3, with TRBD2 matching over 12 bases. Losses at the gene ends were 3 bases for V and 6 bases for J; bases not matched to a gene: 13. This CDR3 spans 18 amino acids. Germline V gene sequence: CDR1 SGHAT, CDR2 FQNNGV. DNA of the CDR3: TGTGCCAGCAGCTTTAAGTCTAGCGGGAGGGCCTTGGGGGATACGCAGTATTTT. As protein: CASSFKSSGRALGDTQYF. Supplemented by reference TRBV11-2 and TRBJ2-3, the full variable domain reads EAGVAQSPRYKIIEKRQSVAFWCNPISGHATLYWYQQILGQGPKLLIQFQNNGVVDDSQLPKDRFSAERLKGVDSTLKIQPAKLEDSAVYLCASSFKSSGRALGDTQYFGPGTRLTVL.

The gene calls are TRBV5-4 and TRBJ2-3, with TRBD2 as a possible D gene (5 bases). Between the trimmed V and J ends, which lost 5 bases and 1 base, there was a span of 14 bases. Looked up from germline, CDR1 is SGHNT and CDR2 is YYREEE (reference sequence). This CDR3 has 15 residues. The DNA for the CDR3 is TGTGCCAGCAGTAATGAGGGTTTTGGCACAGATACGCAGTATTTT. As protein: CASSNEGFGTDTQYF.

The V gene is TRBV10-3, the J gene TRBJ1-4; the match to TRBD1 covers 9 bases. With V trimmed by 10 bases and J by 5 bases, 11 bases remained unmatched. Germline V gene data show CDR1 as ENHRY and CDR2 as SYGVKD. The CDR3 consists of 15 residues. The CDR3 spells CATMISGTGNEKLFF. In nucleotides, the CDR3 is TGTGCCACGATGATCAGCGGGACAGGGAATGAAAAACTGTTTTTT.